Following are 6 T cell receptor beta chains from one sample sequenced in a study of somatic mutations in cytotoxic T cells in rheumatoid arthritis. Sequenced by immunoSEQ multiplex PCR; TCRdb stores in-frame clones only, minus some. The data hold thousands of clones, with around three quarters observed a single time. Sequencing used CD8+ T cells sorted from blood. These receptors were collected from an adult with rheumatoid arthritis.

A word on this clone: The junction does not match germline at one end; this may be a read error. The genes are TRBV18 and TRBJ2-3; TRBD2 agrees at 10 bases. This CDR3 comprises 15 residues. CDR1 is KGHSH, CDR2 LQKENI, per germline. As DNA, the CDR3 is TGTGCCGGCTCACCACCGGGACGCTCCCAGCGGGAGGGGTATTTT. Its translation: CAGSPPGRSQREGYF.

The chain uses TRBV5-4 and TRBJ1-2; D is possibly TRBD1 (5 bases). Per the germline V gene, CDR1 is SGHNT and CDR2 is YYREEE (reference sequence). This CDR3 is built from 17 residues. Trimming removed 0 bases from V and 4 bases from J, with 19 bases in between. The CDR3 spells CASSLGTLGHPSYGYTF. The CDR3 DNA reads as TGTGCCAGCAGCTTGGGGACCCTCGGACATCCCAGCTATGGCTACACCTTC. The full variable domain, completed using reference TRBV5-4 and TRBJ1-2, is ETGVTQSPTHLIKTRGQQVTLRCSSQSGHNTVSWYQQALGQGPQFIFQYYREEENGRGNFPPRFSGLQFPNYSSELNVNALELDDSALYLCASSLGTLGHPSYGYTFGSGTRLTVV.

The rearrangement joins TRBV29-1 to TRBJ2-7; 9 bases fit TRBD1. Looked up from germline, CDR1 is SQVTM and CDR2 is ANQGSEA. There are 16 residues in the CDR3. The J segment lost 4 bases and the V segment lost 6 bases, leaving 16 bases of the junction unmatched. CDR3 sequence (DNA): TGCAGCGTCGAAAGGATGGAACCGGGACAGGGTTACGAGCAGTACTTC. Translation gives CSVERMEPGQGYEQYF.

This clone turned up a few times. The V gene is TRBV7-8, the J gene TRBJ2-5, with D possibly TRBD2 on 6 matching bases. Germline assignment: CDR1 SGHVS and CDR2 FQNEAQ. This CDR3 is 12 amino acids long. Trimming left V 4 bases short and J 3 bases short, with 6 bases between. CDR3 residues: CASSSGEETQYF. As DNA, the CDR3 is TGTGCCAGCAGCTCGGGGGAAGAGACCCAGTACTTC.

The chain links TRBV19 to TRBJ2-3, with 7 nucleotides matching TRBD2. This CDR3 is built from 19 residues. Trimming at V came to 1 base and at J to 2 bases, leaving 15 bases not matched to a gene. The germline CDR1 and CDR2 sequences are LNHDA and SQIVND (reference sequence). The CDR3: CASSIGLGLGAGFTDTQYF. CDR3 nucleotides: TGTGCCAGTAGTATAGGCCTCGGACTAGGAGCGGGGTTCACAGATACGCAGTATTTT.

This sequence joins TRBV27 and TRBJ1-2, with D tentatively TRBD1 (6 bases). This CDR3 spans 13 amino acids. Per germline, CDR1 MNHEY and CDR2 SMNVEV (reference sequence). V was cut by 5 bases and J by 4 bases, with 11 bases left in between. The DNA of the CDR3 is TGTGCCAGCAGTCCTCTGGACAGCTATGGCTACACCTTC. As protein: CASSPLDSYGYTF.